This T cell receptor beta chain stems from a study of CD8 T cells in ankylosing spondylitis. Findings and limits, study-wide: Reportedly, significant enrichment of disease-linked clones occurred in matched ankylosing spondylitis synovial fluid. Ankylosing spondylitis blood appeared to be characterized by a TCR beta motif of roughly eight highly homologous variants.

TCRdb redid the calling of the 5' RACE reads with MiXCR, one entry per CDR3 protein. The table lists a few hundred thousand distinct CDR3 sequences, over 15% of them singletons. The CDR3 covers 14 residues. Germline lookup yields CDR1 SGHNT and CDR2 YENEEA. V dropped 5 bases and J dropped 5 bases, with 15 bases sitting between them. Turning to this clonotype: Its antigen is as yet unknown.

Sequences were obtained from blood, either unsorted or a sorted T cell fraction (not recorded which). The V gene is TRBV11-3, the J gene TRBJ1-1; TRBD1 might be the D (5 bases). This clonotype was sampled from a male donor with ankylosing spondylitis. The CDR3 reads CASSKGTSSTEAFF. CDR3 DNA sequence: TGTGCCAGCAGCAAGGGGACGAGCAGTACTGAAGCTTTCTTT.